Following are 30 T cell receptor beta chains from one sample sequenced in a study of CD8 T cells in ankylosing spondylitis. One entry per CDR3 protein results from TCRdb running MiXCR on the 5' RACE reads. The sample yields under 850,000 distinct CDR3 sequences, around 20% seen once. Notes on the study in general: About 8 highly homologous variants made up a TCR beta motif, and this motif appeared characteristic of ankylosing spondylitis blood.

The antigens these receptors bind are not known. The sequenced material came from blood, either unsorted or a sorted T cell fraction (not recorded which). These receptors originate from a male donor with ankylosing spondylitis.

J is TRBJ2-6 and V is TRBV6-1; D possibly corresponds to TRBD1 (5 bases). The germline V gene has CDR1 MNHNS and CDR2 SASEGT. Trimming took off 6 bases at V and 0 bases at J, with 18 bases between the two ends. The CDR3 runs 18 residues. The CDR3, as DNA: TGTGCCAGCAGCCCCAACCCCCCGACAGTCTCTGGGGCCAACGTCCTGACTTTC. Translated: CASSPNPPTVSGANVLTF.

This clonotype is termed medium-sized. The chain uses TRBV20-1 and TRBJ1-3; D unresolved. CDR1 and CDR2 from the germline V gene are DFQATT and SNEGSKA (reference sequence). V was clipped by 1 base and J by 0 bases, with 16 bases between them. The CDR3 runs 17 residues. Here the CDR3 DNA reads TGCAGTGCTAGAGGGAATACCCCTTGGCGCTCTGGAAACACCATATATTTT. Translation: CSARGNTPWRSGNTIYF.

This clonotype was counted between two and nine times. The chain combines TRBV12-3 or TRBV12-4 with TRBJ1-5; unclear D gene. The CDR3 spans 13 residues. Trimming removed 7 bases at V and 4 bases at J, with 11 bases between. The CDR3 sequence is CASTSQTNQPQHF. The DNA for the CDR3 is TGTGCCAGCACCTCACAGACAAATCAGCCCCAGCATTTT.

This clonotype was detected only a few times. The V gene is TRBV4-3, the J gene TRBJ2-1; D might be TRBD2 (7 bases). This CDR3 is 15 amino acids long. Germline V lookup: CDR1 LGHNA, CDR2 YSLEER. Trimming took 0 bases from V and 8 from J, leaving 14 bases between them. Here the CDR3 DNA reads TGCGCCAGCAGCCAAGATCACCGGGGGGCCTATGAGCAGTTCTTC. Its translation is CASSQDHRGAYEQFF.

The chain uses TRBV5-1 and TRBJ2-7, with 9 bases matching TRBD1. Germline V gives CDR1 SGHRS, CDR2 YFSETQ. V gave up 2 bases and J gave up 2 bases; unmatched junction bases: 5. The CDR3 runs 15 residues. The CDR3 sequence: CASSFMGQGTYEQYF. The CDR3 region has the DNA TGCGCCAGCAGCTTCATGGGACAGGGAACCTACGAGCAGTACTTC.

This clonotype was detected a few times. The rearrangement links TRBV5-1 to TRBJ2-3; D gene unclear. The CDR3 consists of 12 residues. The germline V gene has CDR1 SGHRS and CDR2 YFSETQ. V dropped 1 base and J dropped 4 bases, with 4 bases sitting between them. CDR3: CASSLHSDTQYF. The CDR3 coding sequence is TGCGCCAGCAGCTTGCACTCAGATACGCAGTATTTT.

In regard to this clonotype: A read error may produce the germline difference seen at one junction end. This chain joins TRBV7-6 and TRBJ2-7; the D gene is possibly TRBD1 (6 bases). Germline lookup yields CDR1 SGHVS and CDR2 FNYEAQ. The CDR3 loop spans 16 amino acids. The CDR3 reads CASSLGAGQSSYKQYF. CDR3 DNA: TGTGCCAGCAGCTTAGGGGCAGGACAGAGCTCCTACAAGCAGTACTTC.

CDR3 amino acids: CASSFRPTSGVGETQYF. The CDR3 bases are TGTGCCAGCAGTTTCCGACCGACTAGCGGTGTGGGAGAGACCCAGTACTTC. J is TRBJ2-5 and V is TRBV28, with 9 bases that match TRBD2. The length of the CDR3 is 17 residues. In germline, CDR1 is MDHEN, CDR2 SYDVKM. V shed 3 bases and J 4 bases; nucleotides not matched to a gene: 12.

The chain recombines TRBV2 with TRBJ2-3; a weak D match, TRBD2 (6 bases). Germline CDR1 is SNHLY and CDR2 is FYNNEI. The CDR3 contains 15 residues. V lost 3 bases to trimming and J lost 6 bases, with 16 bases between them. This CDR3 reads CASSEEGGGSDTQYF. Here the CDR3 DNA reads TGTGCCAGCAGTGAGGAGGGAGGTGGCTCGGATACGCAGTATTTT.

This clonotype was found many times. The chain combines TRBV9 with TRBJ2-7, with D unresolved. CDR1 and CDR2 from the germline V gene are SGDLS and YYNGEE. This CDR3 contains 13 residues. Trimming stripped 0 bases from V and 6 bases from J, with 10 bases between. The CDR3 bases are TGTGCCAGCAGCGTAGGTGGAGTGGGCGAGCAGTACTTC. Protein sequence: CASSVGGVGEQYF.

The rearrangement uses TRBV29-1 and TRBJ1-1; tentatively, D is TRBD1 (5 bases). The CDR3 runs to 13 residues. CDR1 SQVTM and CDR2 ANQGSEA come from the germline V gene. V lost 6 bases and J 3 bases, leaving 14 bases between the germline ends. CDR3 amino acids: CSVAGHPDTEAFF. The CDR3 DNA is TGCAGCGTGGCCGGACACCCGGACACTGAAGCTTTCTTT.

V gene TRBV25-1 combines with J gene TRBJ2-1; D may be TRBD2 (5 bases). The CDR3 length is 14 residues. The V gene lost 4 bases and the J gene lost 8 bases, with 15 bases spanning the gap. Germline CDR1 reads MGHDK; CDR2 reads SYGVNS. The CDR3 DNA follows: TGTGCCAGCAGTGGCCTGGGGAAGGGAGATGAGCAGTTCTTC. Protein product: CASSGLGKGDEQFF.

V and J are TRBV7-2 and TRBJ1-2; perhaps TRBD1 as D (5 bases). This CDR3 comprises 13 residues. Germline V gene data show CDR1 as SGHTA and CDR2 as FQGNSA. V was trimmed by 5 bases and J by 5 bases, leaving 12 bases between them. The CDR3 sequence is CASSGLTDYGYTF. The DNA of the CDR3 is TGTGCCAGCAGCGGATTGACAGATTATGGCTACACCTTC. Looking up the rest from reference TRBV7-2 and TRBJ1-2 gives the full variable domain: GAGVSQSPSNKVTEKGKDVELRCDPISGHTALYWYRQSLGQGLEFLIYFQGNSAPDKSGLPSDRFSAERTGGSVSTLTIQRTQQEDSAVYLCASSGLTDYGYTFGSGTRLTVV.

The chain couples TRBV12-3 or TRBV12-4 to TRBJ2-7; D possibly matches TRBD1 or TRBD2 (5 bases each). Trimming pared 1 base from V and 0 bases from J, leaving 10 bases between. The length of the CDR3 is 15 residues. In nucleotides, the CDR3 is TGTGCCAGCAGTTTAGGGGGACGCCTCTCCTACGAGCAGTACTTC. Amino acid sequence: CASSLGGRLSYEQYF.

The V gene is TRBV27, the J gene TRBJ1-2; D perhaps matches TRBD1 (6 bases). The CDR3 covers 18 residues. V lost 6 bases, J lost 2 bases, and 25 bases lay in between. Germline-derived CDR1 and CDR2 are MNHEY and SMNVEV (reference sequence). CDR3 protein: CASSPLRGIGGRNYGYTF. The CDR3 DNA sequence: TGTGCCAGCAGCCCCCTAAGGGGAATAGGGGGACGGAACTATGGCTACACCTTC.

The CDR3 region is CASSSRDQAYEQYF. The CDR3 nucleotides read TGTGCCAGCAGTTCGAGGGACCAGGCGTACGAGCAGTACTTC. This sequence joins TRBV27 and TRBJ2-7, with D perhaps given as TRBD1 or TRBD2 (5 bases each). V was pared by 4 bases and J by 4 bases, with 14 bases between. Germline V gene lookup returns CDR1 MNHEY and CDR2 SMNVEV (reference sequence). The CDR3 runs 14 residues.

The genes are TRBV12-3 or TRBV12-4 and TRBJ1-1, with 8 bases aligning to TRBD1. The CDR3 sequence is 17 residues long. V shed 6 bases, J shed 1 base, and the junction held 13 bases outside the gene matches. Here the CDR3 reads CASSPGQGWRQNTEAFF. CDR3 in DNA: TGTGCCAGCAGCCCCGGACAGGGATGGAGGCAGAACACTGAAGCTTTCTTT.

This clonotype was counted between two and nine times. CDR3 region: CASSSPRTWNYGYTF. DNA for the CDR3: TGTGCCAGCAGTTCACCCAGGACGTGGAACTATGGCTACACCTTC. The V and J genes are TRBV28 and TRBJ1-2, with D unclear. Trimming stripped 4 bases from V and 2 bases from J, with 14 bases between. Germline CDR1 reads MDHEN; CDR2 reads SYDVKM. This CDR3 is 15 amino acids long.

The V gene is TRBV4-1, the J gene TRBJ2-3, with D unclear. Trimming removed 2 bases from V and 2 bases from J, with 8 bases in between. CDR3 length: 14 amino acids. Germline V CDR1 and CDR2: MGHRA, YSYEKL. This CDR3 is CASSQIGNTDTQYF. The DNA for the CDR3 is TGCGCCAGCAGCCAAATAGGGAACACAGATACGCAGTATTTT.

The CDR3, as DNA: TGCAGCGTTGTCAGCGGGAGTTCCGGCAATGAGCAGTTCTTC. This encodes CSVVSGSSGNEQFF. The chain carries TRBV29-1 and TRBJ2-1, with 8 bases fitting TRBD2. The germline V gene encodes CDR1 SQVTM and CDR2 ANQGSEA. Trimming cost V 4 bases and J 6 bases; bases outside gene matches: 8. CDR3 size: 14 residues.

In nucleotides, the CDR3 is TGCGCCAGCAGCTTGGGGATTGGTCATAATGGCTACACCTTC. Translating it yields CASSLGIGHNGYTF. The rearrangement links TRBV5-1 to TRBJ1-2, with D unresolved. The germline V gene has CDR1 SGHRS and CDR2 YFSETQ. There are 14 residues in the CDR3. Trimming took off 0 bases at V and 6 bases at J, with 12 bases between the two ends. Based on the CDR3 plus reference TRBV5-1 and TRBJ1-2, the full variable domain is KAGVTQTPRYLIKTRGQQVTLSCSPISGHRSVSWYQQTPGQGLQFLFEYFSETQRNKGNFPGRFSGRQFSNSRSEMNVSTLELGDSALYLCASSLGIGHNGYTFGSGTRLTVV.

This clonotype was picked up a small number of times. The genes are TRBV19 and TRBJ2-5; 8 bases align to TRBD2. CDR3 length equals 15 residues. Germline trimming cut 1 base from V and 6 bases from J; bases unmatched to any gene: 7. Germline assignment: CDR1 LNHDA and CDR2 SQIVND (reference sequence). The CDR3 coding sequence is TGTGCCAGTAGTATAGTCGCGGGGGGCGTCCAGACCCAGTACTTC. Translated, it gives CASSIVAGGVQTQYF. Full variable domain (outside the CDR3, taken from reference TRBV19 and TRBJ2-5): DGGITQSPKYLFRKEGQNVTLSCEQNLNHDAMYWYRQDPGQGLRLIYYSQIVNDFQKGDIAEGYSVSREKKESFPLTVTSAQKNPTAFYLCASSIVAGGVQTQYFGPGTRLLVL.

The chain couples TRBV10-3 to TRBJ2-5; the D is unclear. The V and J ends lost 0 bases and 3 bases respectively, with 2 bases between them. This CDR3 region has 12 residues. Per the germline V gene, CDR1 is ENHRY and CDR2 is SYGVKD. CDR3: CAISESEETQYF. CDR3 DNA sequence: TGTGCCATCAGTGAGTCCGAAGAGACCCAGTACTTC.

This clonotype has more than one count but fewer than ten. CDR3 loop: CASSLSGMETQYF. The CDR3 coding sequence is TGCGCCAGCAGCCTGAGTGGGATGGAGACCCAGTACTTC. The chain has TRBV5-1 and TRBJ2-5; D is ambiguous. Germline CDR1 and CDR2: SGHRS and YFSETQ. Trimming took off 4 bases at V and 5 bases at J, with 12 bases between the two ends. The CDR3 extends over 13 amino acids. The full variable domain, with the rest looked up from reference TRBV5-1 and TRBJ2-5, is KAGVTQTPRYLIKTRGQQVTLSCSPISGHRSVSWYQQTPGQGLQFLFEYFSETQRNKGNFPGRFSGRQFSNSRSEMNVSTLELGDSALYLCASSLSGMETQYFGPGTRLLVL.

This clonotype was detected many times. The rearrangement uses TRBV12-3 or TRBV12-4 and TRBJ2-6; no definite D call. The V end lost 5 bases, the J end lost 1 base, and 15 bases lay between the germline ends. The CDR3 extends over 17 amino acids. Here the CDR3 DNA reads TGTGCCAGCAGTCCCCGGTTGGTCTTTTCTGGGGCCAACGTCCTGACTTTC. It specifies CASSPRLVFSGANVLTF.

This clonotype was recorded a few times. V gene TRBV12-3 or TRBV12-4 combines with J gene TRBJ2-1; TRBD1 is a possible D gene (6 bases). V lost 1 base to trimming and J lost 2 bases, with 15 bases between them. This CDR3 has 17 amino acids. DNA of the CDR3: TGTGCCAGCAGTTTAGGGGGGCCCCACCATACCTACAATGAGCAGTTCTTC. Translating gives CASSLGGPHHTYNEQFF.

Regarding this clonotype: A junction boundary mismatches the germline segment, possibly from a read error. This chain joins TRBV4-1 and TRBJ2-5; TRBD2 matches at 8 bases. This CDR3 is built from 15 residues. Looked up from germline, CDR1 is MGHRA and CDR2 is YSYEKL. CDR3 sequence: CASSQPTSGQESQYF. The CDR3 bases are TGCGCCAGCAGCCAACCTACTAGCGGCCAAGAGAGCCAGTACTTC.

The rearrangement joins TRBV18 to TRBJ1-2; TRBD1 is a possible D gene (5 bases). V was clipped by 1 base and J by 4 bases, with 10 bases between them. Germline V gene lookup returns CDR1 KGHSH and CDR2 LQKENI. The CDR3 is made up of 14 amino acids. Here the CDR3 reads CASSPQEGSYGYTF. DNA for the CDR3: TGTGCCAGCTCACCACAGGAGGGGTCCTATGGCTACACCTTC. The complete variable domain, with remaining parts taken from reference TRBV18 and TRBJ1-2, reads NAGVMQNPRHLVRRRGQEARLRCSPMKGHSHVYWYRQLPEEGLKFMVYLQKENIIDESGMPKERFSAEFPKEGPSILRIQQVVRGDSAAYFCASSPQEGSYGYTFGSGTRLTVV.

The J gene is TRBJ1-3, the V gene TRBV20-1; the D is unclear. Trimming cost V 6 bases and J 0 bases, with 12 bases left between them. Germline V lookup: CDR1 DFQATT, CDR2 SNEGSKA (reference sequence). The length of the CDR3 is 14 residues. The CDR3 loop reads CSAHGLYSGNTIYF. CDR3 bases: TGCAGTGCCCATGGACTTTACTCTGGAAACACCATATATTTT.

The CDR3 DNA sequence: TGCGCCAGCAGCTTGGGAGGGACTAGCGGGGGCGAGCAGTACTTC. Its translation is CASSLGGTSGGEQYF. The chain uses TRBV5-1 and TRBJ2-7, with TRBD2 matching 14 bases. CDR1 and CDR2 from the germline V gene are SGHRS and YFSETQ. The CDR3 has 15 residues. The trim removed 0 bases at V and 6 bases at J, leaving 2 bases unmatched.